Presented here are 25 T cell receptor beta chains from one specimen sequenced in a study of blood T cells in healthy people across ages. A second about 7 to 11 cycle PCR used barcoded and J-beta primers. MiXCR, run by TCRdb on the 5' RACE reads, gives a single entry per CDR3 protein. This table has almost 800,000 distinct CDR3 sequences, 55% to 75% appearing once. Sequencing was performed on blood. The receptors were gathered from a man younger than 45 in good health.

The chain carries TRBV6-2 or TRBV6-3 and TRBJ2-1, with D possibly matching TRBD2 (6 bases). Matching the DNA end better, TRBJ2-7 makes the J call doubtful. This CDR3 has 14 residues. Germline-derived CDR1 and CDR2 are MNHEY and SVGEGT. CDR3 in amino acids: CASTGDSVIYEQYF. CDR3 sequence (DNA): TGTGCCAGCACGGGGGACTCAGTCATATACGAGCAGTACTTC.

The chain is built from TRBV20-1 and TRBJ2-1, with TRBD2 matching over 8 bases. V lost 3 bases, J lost 4 bases, and 11 bases stayed unmatched. This CDR3 is 16 amino acids long. The germline CDR1 and CDR2 sequences are DFQATT and SNEGSKA (reference sequence). This CDR3 reads CSASNPGLGNYNEQFF. The CDR3, as DNA: TGCAGTGCTAGTAATCCGGGACTAGGAAATTACAATGAGCAGTTCTTC.

The V call is TRBV29-1, the J call TRBJ1-2; D is undetermined. Germline V gene lookup returns CDR1 SQVTM and CDR2 ANQGSEA. The CDR3 has 12 residues. With 3 bases removed from V and 7 bases from J, the gap between germline ends came to 12 bases. CDR3 region: CSVDISRGGYTF. In DNA form, the CDR3 reads TGCAGCGTTGACATCTCTCGTGGTGGCTACACCTTC.

This clonotype turned up a few times. This chain connects TRBV20-1 to TRBJ2-3, with 7 bases matching TRBD2. Germline CDR1 DFQATT, CDR2 SNEGSKA (reference sequence). V lost 0 bases to trimming and J lost 0 bases; unmatched junction nucleotides: 6. This CDR3 contains 16 residues. Here the CDR3 reads CSARDFRLASTDTQYF. Written as DNA, the CDR3 is TGCAGTGCTAGAGATTTTAGACTAGCTAGCACAGATACGCAGTATTTT.

The chain employs TRBV7-2 and TRBJ2-6; TRBD1 is a possible D gene (6 bases). V shed 5 bases and J shed 4 bases, with 24 bases lying between them. Germline V gives CDR1 SGHTA, CDR2 FQGNSA. The CDR3 covers 19 residues. DNA of the CDR3: TGTGCCAGCAGCCCTAGGTCGGGCAGGGGTCAGTCCGGGGCCAACGTCCTGACTTTC. It specifies CASSPRSGRGQSGANVLTF. Together with reference TRBV7-2 and TRBJ2-6, the CDR3 gives the full variable domain: GAGVSQSPSNKVTEKGKDVELRCDPISGHTALYWYRQSLGQGLEFLIYFQGNSAPDKSGLPSDRFSAERTGGSVSTLTIQRTQQEDSAVYLCASSPRSGRGQSGANVLTFGAGSRLTVL.

The gene calls are TRBV20-1 and TRBJ2-5; the D gene is possibly TRBD2 (5 bases). The assigned J gene may be wrong: the sequence end matches TRBJ2-7 better. Germline CDR1 reads DFQATT; CDR2 reads SNEGSKA (reference sequence). The CDR3 is 14 amino acids. The DNA of the CDR3 is TGCAGTGCTAGAGGACAAAGACTACTATCCGAGCAGTACTTC. Protein: CSARGQRLLSEQYF.

V usage is TRBV7-9 and J usage is TRBJ2-7; 8 bases map to TRBD2. Per germline, CDR1 SEHNR and CDR2 FQNEAQ (reference sequence). The CDR3 contains 14 residues. V lost 2 bases and J lost 2; bases outside the gene matches: 2. Written as DNA, the CDR3 is TGTGCCAGCAGCTTAACGGGGGGGGCCTACGAGCAGTACTTC. Translation: CASSLTGGAYEQYF.

V is TRBV28 and J is TRBJ2-7; unclear D gene. Trimming pared 8 bases from V and 7 bases from J, leaving 21 bases between. The CDR3 covers 14 residues. CDR1 and CDR2 (germline): MDHEN, SYDVKM. This CDR3 reads CASASQDPFWEQYF. The CDR3 DNA follows: TGTGCCAGCGCCTCCCAGGACCCCTTTTGGGAGCAGTACTTC.

This clonotype was counted only a few times. V gene TRBV29-1 combines with J gene TRBJ2-5; 12 bases line up with TRBD2. CDR1 is SQVTM, CDR2 ANQGSEA, per germline. CDR3 length: 17 amino acids. The V segment lost 3 bases and the J segment 2 bases; nucleotides outside the gene matches: 10. The CDR3: CSVDNLAGGPRQETQYF. DNA of the CDR3: TGCAGCGTTGATAACCTAGCGGGAGGGCCAAGGCAAGAGACCCAGTACTTC.

This clonotype was counted between two and nine times. The rearrangement uses TRBV7-2 and TRBJ2-5; D perhaps matches TRBD2 (5 bases). CDR3 size: 14 residues. The germline gives CDR1 SGHTA, CDR2 FQGNSA. V was shortened by 2 bases and J by 6 bases, with 13 bases between the two germline ends. The CDR3 region is CASSLRSGEKTQYF. In DNA, the CDR3 is TGTGCCAGCAGCTTACGATCCGGGGAGAAGACCCAGTACTTC. Looking up the rest from reference TRBV7-2 and TRBJ2-5 gives the full variable domain: GAGVSQSPSNKVTEKGKDVELRCDPISGHTALYWYRQSLGQGLEFLIYFQGNSAPDKSGLPSDRFSAERTGGSVSTLTIQRTQQEDSAVYLCASSLRSGEKTQYFGPGTRLLVL.

This clonotype appeared once. The rearrangement links TRBV7-2 to TRBJ1-5; D might be TRBD1 (6 bases). V gave up 1 base and J gave up 1 base, with 11 bases separating them. Germline V gene data show CDR1 as SGHTA and CDR2 as FQGNSA. The CDR3 has 16 amino acids. The CDR3 loop is CASSLGSGASNQPQHF. In DNA form, the CDR3 reads TGTGCCAGCAGCTTAGGGTCGGGGGCGAGCAATCAGCCCCAGCATTTT. The entire variable domain, with the rest obtained from reference TRBV7-2 and TRBJ1-5, is as follows: GAGVSQSPSNKVTEKGKDVELRCDPISGHTALYWYRQSLGQGLEFLIYFQGNSAPDKSGLPSDRFSAERTGGSVSTLTIQRTQQEDSAVYLCASSLGSGASNQPQHFGDGTRLSIL.

The chain couples TRBV7-2 to TRBJ1-1; D unresolved. CDR1 SGHTA and CDR2 FQGNSA come from the germline V gene. The germline V and J ends were trimmed by 3 bases and 3 bases, with 8 bases remaining between them. CDR3 length: 13 residues. This CDR3 is CASSFGVDTEAFF. The CDR3 region has the DNA TGTGCCAGCAGCTTTGGAGTGGACACTGAAGCTTTCTTT.

The sample holds a few counts of this clonotype. CDR3 sequence: CASSLTITGGKTQYF. CDR3 DNA sequence: TGTGCCAGCAGCCTAACGATCACAGGGGGCAAGACCCAGTACTTC. V and J are TRBV7-2 and TRBJ2-5; 9 positions match TRBD1. V lost 5 bases and J lost 6; bases outside the gene matches: 10. There are 15 residues in the CDR3. Germline-derived CDR1 and CDR2 are SGHTA and FQGNSA.

The chain is built from TRBV6-2 or TRBV6-3 and TRBJ2-5; TRBD1 aligns across 9 bases. Trimming at V came to 7 bases and at J to 4 bases, leaving 7 bases not matched to a gene. CDR3 size: 14 residues. Germline CDR1 MNHEY, CDR2 SVGEGT. CDR3 in amino acids: CASTRQGGVETQYF. DNA of the CDR3: TGTGCCAGCACCCGACAGGGGGGAGTAGAGACCCAGTACTTC.

The rearrangement uses TRBV29-1 and TRBJ2-2; 8 bases align to TRBD1. CDR3 length: 13 residues. Germline V CDR1 and CDR2: SQVTM, ANQGSEA. V trimming: 4 bases; J trimming: 5 bases; junction bases outside the gene matches: 3. Written as DNA, the CDR3 is TGCAGCGTTGGACGACAGGGGACCGGGGAGCTGTTTTTT. This sequence encodes CSVGRQGTGELFF.

In its sample, this clonotype was seen a few times. The chain uses TRBV5-1 and TRBJ2-1; D is possibly TRBD1 (5 bases). V lost 7 bases and J 1 base, leaving 12 bases between the germline ends. Per germline, CDR1 SGHRS and CDR2 YFSETQ. This CDR3 has 14 amino acids. This CDR3 reads CASRQFDSYNEQFF. CDR3 nucleotides: TGCGCCAGCCGACAGTTCGATTCCTACAATGAGCAGTTCTTC.

V is TRBV12-3 or TRBV12-4 and J is TRBJ2-6; D call uncertain. The CDR3 is made up of 14 amino acids. V lost 6 bases and J 0 bases, leaving 6 bases between the germline ends. This CDR3 reads CASSDRSGANVLTF. CDR3 nucleotides: TGTGCCAGCAGCGATCGCTCTGGGGCCAACGTCCTGACTTTC.

V gene TRBV2 combines with J gene TRBJ1-1; TRBD1 matches 8 bases. CDR3 size: 13 residues. Germline V lookup: CDR1 SNHLY, CDR2 FYNNEI. V was pared by 7 bases and J by 5 bases, with 6 bases of the junction left unmatched. In nucleotides, the CDR3 is TGTGCCAGCACCCTGGACAGGGTGACTGAAGCTTTCTTT. Translation gives CASTLDRVTEAFF.

The chain is built from TRBV12-3 or TRBV12-4 and TRBJ2-3; 9 bases match TRBD2. This CDR3 has 13 residues. The V gene end was trimmed by 5 bases and the J gene end by 5 bases; junction bases not matched to a gene: 2. CDR3 protein: CASSALAGDTQYF. The CDR3 DNA reads as TGTGCCAGCAGTGCACTAGCGGGAGATACGCAGTATTTT.

This clonotype has just one count. The rearrangement links TRBV4-1 to TRBJ1-2; perhaps TRBD1 as D (6 bases). The germline CDR1 and CDR2 sequences are MGHRA and YSYEKL. V was shortened by 4 bases and J by 8 bases, with 17 bases between the two germline ends. There are 14 residues in the CDR3. DNA of the CDR3: TGCGCCAGCAGCCGGACGGGGGCGGGAGAGGGCTACACCTTC. Amino acids: CASSRTGAGEGYTF.

The chain has TRBV12-3 or TRBV12-4 and TRBJ2-5; TRBD1 matches 8 bases. The CDR3 loop spans 14 amino acids. With V trimmed by 6 bases and J by 11 bases, 14 bases remained unmatched. CDR3 loop: CASSVRDRSNEQYF. Written as DNA, the CDR3 is TGTGCCAGCAGCGTCCGGGACAGGAGCAATGAGCAGTACTTC.

The chain joins TRBV9 to TRBJ1-2, with D possibly being TRBD1 (5 bases). The CDR3 extends over 16 amino acids. CDR1 and CDR2 (germline): SGDLS, YYNGEE. The V end lost 2 bases, the J end lost 5 bases, and 19 bases lay between the germline ends. CDR3 amino acids: CASSVDTQLPPYGYTF. The CDR3 DNA is TGTGCCAGCAGCGTGGACACACAGTTGCCCCCTTATGGCTACACCTTC.

A note on this clonotype: At one end the junction does not follow the germline gene, possibly because of a read error. Here the CDR3 DNA reads TGCAGTGCAAAAACTAGCTCGGTGTACCAGGAGACCCAGTACTTC. Residues: CSAKTSSVYQETQYF. V is TRBV20-1 and J is TRBJ2-5; a weak D match, TRBD2 (6 bases). The CDR3 consists of 15 residues. Germline values: CDR1 DFQATT, CDR2 SNEGSKA (reference sequence).

The chain recombines TRBV6-5 with TRBJ2-1; D is unresolved. Germline values: CDR1 MNHEY, CDR2 SVGAGI. This CDR3 is built from 17 residues. Trimming took 0 bases from V and 8 from J, leaving 20 bases between them. The CDR3 nucleotides are TGTGCCAGCAGTTACTCTGCCGGGCCCTACAGAGGCGATGAGCAGTTCTTC. Its protein is CASSYSAGPYRGDEQFF.

The chain joins TRBV12-3 or TRBV12-4 to TRBJ2-5, with 8 bases that match TRBD1. The V segment lost 5 bases and the J segment 5 bases; nucleotides outside the gene matches: 10. This CDR3 has 15 amino acids. The CDR3 here is CASSPRTGTVETQYF. DNA of the CDR3: TGTGCCAGCAGTCCCAGGACAGGGACGGTGGAGACCCAGTACTTC.